The 9 T cell receptor beta chains in this list originate from one sample, sequenced in a study of T cells in Graves' hyperthyroidism and ophthalmopathy. It was RNA transcripts that yielded the amplified TCR beta CDR3 regions. TCR CDR3 regions were first amplified by RT-PCR with HTBI primers. TCRdb reanalysed the multiplex PCR reads using MiXCR and keeps one entry per CDR3 protein. The sample has 540,000 or so distinct CDR3 sequences, about 45% seen once. Sequencing was performed on peripheral blood or thyroid tissue (not recorded which). The receptors derive from an adult woman with Graves' disease, either hyperthyroidism or ophthalmopathy (not recorded which).

The rearrangement joins TRBV7-9 to TRBJ2-2; TRBD1 is a possible D gene (5 bases). Germline assignment: CDR1 SEHNR and CDR2 FQNEAQ (reference sequence). This CDR3 comprises 13 residues. Trimming cost V 0 bases and J 9 bases, with 8 bases left between them. The chain's CDR3 is CASSLAWGRELFF. The DNA of the CDR3 is TGTGCCAGCAGCTTAGCTTGGGGCCGGGAGCTGTTTTTT.

The chain joins TRBV10-2 to TRBJ1-2, with TRBD1 as a possible D gene (6 bases). CDR1 and CDR2 (germline): WSHSY, SAAADI. This CDR3 region has 12 residues. Trimming cost V 8 bases and J 12 bases, with 19 bases left between them. The CDR3 sequence is CASSDSPLENTF. CDR3 DNA sequence: TGCGCCAGCTCGGACAGCCCCCTTGAAAACACCTTC.

This clonotype was seen a handful of times. The V and J genes are TRBV27 and TRBJ2-7; the match to TRBD1 covers 9 bases. This CDR3 region has 16 residues. Germline loops: CDR1 MNHEY, CDR2 SMNVEV (reference sequence). Trimming cost V 4 bases and J 2 bases; bases outside gene matches: 9. CDR3 nucleotide sequence: TGTGCCAGCAGTTCCCCGGGACAGGGTGGAACCTACGAGCAGTACTTC. Protein sequence: CASSSPGQGGTYEQYF.

With respect to this clonotype: Lacking the conserved final phenylalanine or tryptophan, this CDR3 likely reflects a read error. V gene TRBV25-1 combines with J gene TRBJ1-2; maybe TRBD1 (5 bases). This CDR3 has 16 amino acids. Germline V gives CDR1 MGHDK, CDR2 SYGVNS. The V and J ends lost 3 bases and 5 bases respectively, with 19 bases between them. CDR3 coding DNA: TGTGCCAGCAGTGACATGTCGGGGGTCCCCTCATATGGCTACACCTCC. Its translation is CASSDMSGVPSYGYTS.

This clonotype was detected ten times or more. This chain links TRBV7-9 with TRBJ2-7; 8 bases agree with TRBD2. V was clipped by 4 bases and J by 3 bases; unmatched bases: 8. The CDR3 runs to 15 residues. In germline, CDR1 is SEHNR, CDR2 FQNEAQ (reference sequence). CDR3 loop: CASSYPREGLYEQYF. The CDR3 bases are TGTGCCAGCAGCTATCCACGGGAGGGCCTCTACGAGCAGTACTTC.

The chain joins TRBV10-3 to TRBJ2-7; D possibly corresponds to TRBD2 (5 bases). V lost 6 bases, J lost 2 bases, and 20 bases lay in between. The germline CDR1 and CDR2 sequences are ENHRY and SYGVKD. This CDR3 is built from 16 residues. CDR3 protein: CAISYTLSDGTYEQYF. For the CDR3, the DNA is TGTGCCATCAGCTACACTCTCTCCGACGGGACCTACGAGCAGTACTTC.

The rearrangement links TRBV7-9 to TRBJ1-6; D uncertain. The ends were cut back, 3 bases at V and 7 bases at J, with 19 bases in the middle. Germline-derived CDR1 and CDR2 are SEHNR and FQNEAQ (reference sequence). This CDR3 has 17 residues. CDR3 sequence reads: CASSLFMGAQSNSPLHF. CDR3 DNA: TGTGCCAGCAGCTTGTTTATGGGTGCCCAATCCAATTCACCCCTCCACTTT.

The gene calls are TRBV11-2 and TRBJ1-4; TRBD1 matches 8 bases. This CDR3 region has 15 residues. Germline V gene data show CDR1 as SGHAT and CDR2 as FQNNGV. The ends lost 4 bases at V and 4 bases at J; junction bases unmatched: 5. The chain's CDR3 is CASSSRTGRNEKLFF. CDR3 coding DNA: TGTGCCAGCAGCTCTAGGACAGGGCGTAATGAAAAACTGTTTTTT. The full variable domain, completed using reference TRBV11-2 and TRBJ1-4, is EAGVAQSPRYKIIEKRQSVAFWCNPISGHATLYWYQQILGQGPKLLIQFQNNGVVDDSQLPKDRFSAERLKGVDSTLKIQPAKLEDSAVYLCASSSRTGRNEKLFFGSGTQLSVL.

On this clonotype: A read error may account for a junction end that differs from germline. Here the CDR3 DNA reads TGTGCCAACAGCCCGCGTCGCGGGGCGATCTACGAGCAGTACTTC. This sequence encodes CANSPRRGAIYEQYF. The J gene is TRBJ2-7, the V gene TRBV11-1; tentatively, D is TRBD2 (6 bases). The germline V gene has CDR1 SGHAT and CDR2 FQDESV (reference sequence). The CDR3 runs to 15 residues.